This TCR beta chain was sequenced in a study of cytomegalovirus exposure and HLA in healthy donors. With respect to this clone: Its antigen is currently unknown.

This CDR3 comprises 16 residues. Germline V gene data show CDR1 as SGHRS and CDR2 as YFSETQ. The junction had 10 bases not matched to a gene; V was cut back by 1 base and J by 9 bases. Findings of the study overall: TCR sequences were mostly rare, though some public TCRs occurred in many donors.

The study ran its PCR with 60 Vbeta and 13 Jbeta primers. The data were produced by immunoSEQ multiplex PCR, yet TCRdb's version contains in-frame clones alone and is incomplete. The listing records under 95,000 clones. Sequenced sample: PBMCs. The receptor was derived from a man between 18 and 29 years old in good health and CMV-seropositive. The chain employs TRBV5-1 and TRBJ2-1; TRBD2 agrees at 10 bases. CDR3 region: CASSLYQRGGIGEQFF. Here the CDR3 DNA reads TGCGCCAGCAGCTTGTATCAGCGGGGGGGAATAGGTGAGCAGTTCTTC.